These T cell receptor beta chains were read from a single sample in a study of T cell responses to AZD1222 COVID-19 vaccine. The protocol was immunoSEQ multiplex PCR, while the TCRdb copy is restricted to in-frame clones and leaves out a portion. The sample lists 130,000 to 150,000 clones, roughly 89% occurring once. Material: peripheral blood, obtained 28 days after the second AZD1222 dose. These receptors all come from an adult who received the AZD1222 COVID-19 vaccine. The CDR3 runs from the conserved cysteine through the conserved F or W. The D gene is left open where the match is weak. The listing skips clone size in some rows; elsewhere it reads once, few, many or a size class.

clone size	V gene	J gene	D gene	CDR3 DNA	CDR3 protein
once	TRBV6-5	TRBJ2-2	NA	TGTGCCAGCAGTTACCAGGAATACACCGGGGAGCTGTTTTTT	CASSYQEYTGELFF
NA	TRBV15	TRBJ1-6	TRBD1	TGTGCCACCAGCGGGACAGGGAAGGGGAATTCACCCCTCCACTTT	CATSGTGKGNSPLHF
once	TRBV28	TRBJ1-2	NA	TGTGCCAGCAGTGGGGGGCAGTATGGCTACACCTTC	CASSGGQYGYTF
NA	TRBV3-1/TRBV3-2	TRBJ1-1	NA	TGTGCCAGCAGCCAGGGGGCCCTTCTTCAAGGAAACACTGAAGCTTTCTTT	CASSQGALLQGNTEAFF
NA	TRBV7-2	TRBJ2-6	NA	TGTGCCAGCAGCTCGGACTCTGGGGCCAACGTCCTGACTTTC	CASSSDSGANVLTF
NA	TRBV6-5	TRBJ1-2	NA	TGTGCCAGCAGGGACGGACAGACCAACTATGGCTACACCTTC	CASRDGQTNYGYTF
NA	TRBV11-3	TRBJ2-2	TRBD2	TGTGCCAGCAGCTTATCTAGCGGGAGTCACACCGGGGAGCTGTTTTTT	CASSLSSGSHTGELFF
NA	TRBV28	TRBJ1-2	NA	TGTGCCAGTCTGGGACTTGGATTATATGGCTACACCTTC	CASLGLGLYGYTF
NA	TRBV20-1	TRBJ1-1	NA	TGCAGTGCTAGGACAGCCCTTGAAGCTTTCTTT	CSARTALEAFF
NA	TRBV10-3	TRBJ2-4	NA	TGTGCCATCAGTGATTCAGGGTTCTTTCCCCTACTTTTC	CAISDSGFFPLLF
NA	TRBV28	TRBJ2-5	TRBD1	TGTGCCAGCAGCCCGGAACGGACAGGGACGCGGGAGACCCAGTACTTC	CASSPERTGTRETQYF
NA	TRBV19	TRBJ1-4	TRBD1	TGTGCCAGTAGTATCCCGGGACAGGGAGGAGAAAAACTGTTTTTT	CASSIPGQGGEKLFF
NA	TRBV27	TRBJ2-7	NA	TGTGCCAGCAGTTTCGGGGGATCCCCTGGCGAGCAGTACTTC	CASSFGGSPGEQYF
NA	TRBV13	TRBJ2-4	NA	TGTGCCAGCAGCTTATATCAAGTTCGGACCCCACGGGATGGGGCAGCCAAAAACATTCAGTACTTC	CASSLYQVRTPRDGAAKNIQYF
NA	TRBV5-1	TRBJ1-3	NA	TGCGCCAGCAGCTTAGTATCAGGGGCCGGAAACACCATATATTTT	CASSLVSGAGNTIYF
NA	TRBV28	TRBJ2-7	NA	TGTGCCAGCAGTCTTACACACGCAGGGGAGTACTTC	CASSLTHAGEYF
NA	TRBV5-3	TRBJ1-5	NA	TGTGCCAGAAGCCCCCCCGTTACAGGGAATCAGCCCCAGCATTTT	CARSPPVTGNQPQHF
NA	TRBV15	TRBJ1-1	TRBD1	TGTGCCACCAGCAGAGTCCGACAGGGCCCTGAAGCTTTCTTT	CATSRVRQGPEAFF
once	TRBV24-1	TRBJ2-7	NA	TGTGCCACCAGTGATGAAGGGGGCTACGAGCAGTACTTC	CATSDEGGYEQYF
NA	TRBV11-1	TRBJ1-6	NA	TGTGCCAGCAGCCCCGAGGCCAATTCACCCCTCCACTTT	CASSPEANSPLHF
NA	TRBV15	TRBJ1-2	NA	TGTGCCACCAGCAGAGATCAACGGTCGACCTATGGCTACACCTTC	CATSRDQRSTYGYTF
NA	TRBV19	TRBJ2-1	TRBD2	TGTGCCAGTAGTATAGATAGCGGGACGTCCTTCTACAATGAGCAGTTCTTC	CASSIDSGTSFYNEQFF
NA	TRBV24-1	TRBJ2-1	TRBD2	TGTGCCACCGGGGGACTAGCGGGACTGTACAATGAGCAGTTCTTC	CATGGLAGLYNEQFF
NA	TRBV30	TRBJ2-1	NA	TGTGCCTGGAGTGTACGCAGGGGTTGGGTCTACAATGAGCAGTTCTTC	CAWSVRRGWVYNEQFF
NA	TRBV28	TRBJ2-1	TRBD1	TGTGCCAGCAGCCGGACCGGGACAGGGGGTTACAATGAGCAGTTCTTC	CASSRTGTGGYNEQFF
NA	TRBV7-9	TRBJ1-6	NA	TGTGCCAGCAGCACAGGGACGGATTCACCCCTCCACTTT	CASSTGTDSPLHF
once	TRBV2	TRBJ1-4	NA	TGTGCCAGCAGTGAAGGGGGCCCGAATGAAAAACTGTTTTTT	CASSEGGPNEKLFF
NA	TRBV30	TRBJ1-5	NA	TGTGCCTGGAGTAAAAGGAGCAATCAGCCCCAGCATTTT	CAWSKRSNQPQHF
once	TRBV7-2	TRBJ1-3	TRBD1	TGTGCCAGCAGCACGGACAGGACCTCTGGAAACACCATATATTTT	CASSTDRTSGNTIYF
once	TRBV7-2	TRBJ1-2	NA	TGTGCCAGCAGCTCTGACTTCAACTATGGCTACACCTTC	CASSSDFNYGYTF
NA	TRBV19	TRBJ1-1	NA	TGTGCCAGTAAGGGGCAAGCGAACACTGAAGCTTTCTTT	CASKGQANTEAFF
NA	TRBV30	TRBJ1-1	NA	TGTGCCTGGAGTTCGGGGTCCGGCACTGAAGCTTTCTTT	CAWSSGSGTEAFF
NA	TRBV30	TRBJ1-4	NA	TGTGCCTGGAGTCCAGGGACGAATGAAAAACTGTTTTTT	CAWSPGTNEKLFF
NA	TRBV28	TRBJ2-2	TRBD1	TGTGCCAGCAGTCCGGGACAGGGCACCGGGGAGCTGTTTTTT	CASSPGQGTGELFF
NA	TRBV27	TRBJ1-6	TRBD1	TGTGCCAGCAGTTTATATGCAGGGGGAGTATCCTATAATTCACCCCTCCACTTT	CASSLYAGGVSYNSPLHF
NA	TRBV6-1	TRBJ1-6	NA	TGTGCCAGCAGTGAAGCTACCATATCTTCACCCCTCCACTTT	CASSEATISSPLHF
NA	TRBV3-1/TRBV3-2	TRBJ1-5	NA	TGTGCCAGCAGCCAATACGGGACTAATGAGGGGCCCCAGCATTTT	CASSQYGTNEGPQHF
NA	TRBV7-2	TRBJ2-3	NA	TGTGCCAGCAGCTTAGGAGGGGGGGCCGGCACAGATACGCAGTATTTT	CASSLGGGAGTDTQYF
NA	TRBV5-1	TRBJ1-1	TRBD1	TGCGCCAGCAGATGGAGACAGGGTCCCACTGAAGCTTTCTTT	CASRWRQGPTEAFF
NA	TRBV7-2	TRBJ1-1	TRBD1	TGTGCCAGCAGGCCAGGGGGTGGGTACACTGAAGCTTTCTTT	CASRPGGGYTEAFF
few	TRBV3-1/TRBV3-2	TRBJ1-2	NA	TGTGCCAGCAGCCAACCCCAGGCAGCCTTCTATGGCTACACCTTC	CASSQPQAAFYGYTF
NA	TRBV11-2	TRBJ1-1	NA	TGTGCCAGCAGCTTAGTTCCAAGTGAAGCTTTCTTT	CASSLVPSEAFF
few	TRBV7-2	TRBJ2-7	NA	TGTGCCAGCAGCGCCCGCTTCGGGGGCTTGGGCGAGCAGTACTTC	CASSARFGGLGEQYF
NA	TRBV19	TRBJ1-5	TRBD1	TGTGCCAGTAAACAAGGACAGGGGGCGCGGGGTCAGCCCCAGCATTTT	CASKQGQGARGQPQHF
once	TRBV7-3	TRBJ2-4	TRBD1	TGTGCCAGCAGCTGGAGGGACAGGGCAGGTAACATTCAGTACTTC	CASSWRDRAGNIQYF